This is a list of T cell receptor beta chains from one sample in a study of regulatory and conventional T cells in RAG deficiency. Sequenced by immunoSEQ multiplex PCR; TCRdb stores in-frame clones only, minus some. The sample consists of around 37,000 clones, around 89% of them appearing once. This same sample was also taken into another study, of regulatory T cells.

Specimen: CD8+ T cells sorted from blood. The receptors stem from a human donor in good health. Both conserved end residues are part of each CDR3. A D gene is named only where the DNA matches it firmly.

J gene: TRBJ1-5; V gene: TRBV30; D gene: TRBD1; CDR3 DNA: TGTGCCTGGAGCCGTCCGGGACAGTTCAATCAGCCCCAGCATTTT; CDR3 protein: CAWSRPGQFNQPQHF
J gene: TRBJ2-7; V gene: TRBV7-9; D gene: TRBD2; CDR3 DNA: TGTGCCAGCAGCCACGGACTAGCGGGTTACGAGCAGTACTTC; CDR3 protein: CASSHGLAGYEQYF
J gene: TRBJ2-1; V gene: TRBV19; D gene: TRBD2; CDR3 DNA: TGTGCCAGTAGACTAGCGGGGGGGGTCGCCAATGAGCAGTTCTTC; CDR3 protein: CASRLAGGVANEQFF
J gene: TRBJ1-5; V gene: TRBV28; D gene: NA; CDR3 DNA: TGTGCCAGCAGTTTAAGGGGCGGCAATCAGCCCCAGCATTTT; CDR3 protein: CASSLRGGNQPQHF
J gene: TRBJ2-7; V gene: TRBV5-6; D gene: TRBD1; CDR3 DNA: TGTGCCAGCAGCTTGTATGACAGGGCCTCCTACGAGCAGTACTTC; CDR3 protein: CASSLYDRASYEQYF
J gene: TRBJ1-5; V gene: TRBV2; D gene: TRBD1; CDR3 DNA: TGTGCCGGACAGGGACACAATCAGCCCCAGCATTTT; CDR3 protein: CAGQGHNQPQHF
J gene: TRBJ2-5; V gene: TRBV21-1; D gene: NA; CDR3 DNA: TGTGCCAGCAGCATAATGACAGGGGTCCAAGAGACCCAGTACTTC; CDR3 protein: CASSIMTGVQETQYF
J gene: TRBJ1-5; V gene: TRBV30; D gene: NA; CDR3 DNA: TGTGCCTGGAGTGCTCAGGGCGTGGGTCAGCCCCAGCATTTT; CDR3 protein: CAWSAQGVGQPQHF
J gene: TRBJ1-1; V gene: TRBV18; D gene: NA; CDR3 DNA: TGTGCCAGCTCACCCGGGCAGAACACTGAAGCTTTCTTT; CDR3 protein: CASSPGQNTEAFF
J gene: TRBJ1-2; V gene: TRBV5-1; D gene: TRBD1; CDR3 DNA: TGCGCCAGCAGCTCGGGACAGAACTCCTATGGCTACACCTTC; CDR3 protein: CASSSGQNSYGYTF
J gene: TRBJ2-7; V gene: TRBV18; D gene: NA; CDR3 DNA: TGTGCCAGCTCACCAACAGAAGCCTACGAGCAGTACTTC; CDR3 protein: CASSPTEAYEQYF
J gene: TRBJ2-5; V gene: TRBV29-1; D gene: TRBD1; CDR3 DNA: TGCAGCGTTGACGGGACAGGGTTAGGAGAGACCCAGTACTTC; CDR3 protein: CSVDGTGLGETQYF